These 9 T cell receptor beta chains share one sample of origin, sequenced in a study of shared clonotypes between healthy human individuals (TCRdb year 2020). Library preparation employed the immunoSEQ multiplex PCR assay. What TCRdb holds here is the immuneACCESS table cut down to in-frame rearrangements. Part of the clones is not present; checked against another copy, under half of the missing clones reflect an unresolved V gene, and the others are unexplained. Counted in this sample were approximately 2.4 million clones; approximately 95% of them appeared once. The ten most abundant clones make up around 0.13% of the sample. Source material: naive CD4+ T cells sorted from blood. What this sample's cell subset or site label stands for: CD45RA+ positively selected. All receptors come from a young man in good health.

The J gene is TRBJ1-4, the V gene TRBV28; D is possibly TRBD1 (5 bases). The V gene's germline CDR1 is MDHEN and CDR2 SYDVKM. CDR3 size: 14 residues. V lost 3 bases to trimming and J lost 4 bases, with 9 bases between them. In nucleotides, the CDR3 is TGTGCCAGCAGTTTGGCAGGGATTAATGAAAAACTGTTTTTT. Translating gives CASSLAGINEKLFF.

The V gene is TRBV19, the J gene TRBJ2-7; 7 bases are shared with TRBD1. Germline CDR1 LNHDA, CDR2 SQIVND (reference sequence). After removal of 5 bases from V and 0 bases from J, the junction contained 7 bases not matched to a gene. This CDR3 is 15 amino acids long. The CDR3 here is CASSAIGTVSYEQYF. The CDR3 DNA follows: TGTGCCAGTAGTGCCATTGGGACAGTCTCCTACGAGCAGTACTTC.

This sequence joins TRBV27 and TRBJ1-6; D uncertain. The CDR3 has 13 residues. V lost 4 bases and J lost 6, with 7 bases in between. In germline, CDR1 is MNHEY, CDR2 SMNVEV (reference sequence). The CDR3 DNA is TGTGCCAGCAGTTCCAGAGTTAATTCACCCCTCCACTTT. Translation gives CASSSRVNSPLHF.

The chain joins TRBV2 to TRBJ1-3; D gene ambiguous. Germline V lookup: CDR1 SNHLY, CDR2 FYNNEI. V lost 2 bases and J 10 bases, leaving 9 bases between the germline ends. The CDR3 runs to 12 residues. The CDR3: CASSERKGTIYF. The CDR3 coding sequence is TGTGCCAGCAGTGAACGTAAAGGAACCATATATTTT.

Comments on this clone: At the DNA level, this CDR3 is encoded by other sequences in the same sample as well. J is TRBJ1-5 and V is TRBV5-1; the D is unclear. In germline, CDR1 is SGHRS, CDR2 YFSETQ. This CDR3 region has 14 residues. The V end lost 0 bases, the J end lost 4 bases, and 8 bases lay between the germline ends. For the CDR3, the DNA is TGCGCCAGCAGCTTGGGGGGTCCTAATCAGCCCCAGCATTTT. Its protein is CASSLGGPNQPQHF.

The rearrangement links TRBV6-1 to TRBJ1-5; D gene unclear. Germline CDR1 reads MNHNS; CDR2 reads SASEGT. The V gene lost 4 bases and the J gene lost 3 bases, with 13 bases spanning the gap. The CDR3 contains 15 residues. The CDR3 reads CASSVGVAFNQPQHF. The CDR3 DNA reads as TGTGCCAGCAGTGTTGGGGTGGCGTTCAATCAGCCCCAGCATTTT.

The chain carries TRBV21-1 and TRBJ2-5; TRBD1 reflects the table's D call only, with no check against the DNA. TRBV21-1 is a pseudogene segment. The CDR3 loop spans 15 amino acids. The CDR3 region is CASSKAGDRGETQYF. The DNA for the CDR3 is TGTGCCAGCAGCAAAGCGGGGGACAGAGGAGAGACCCAGTACTTC.

The V and J genes are TRBV10-2 and TRBJ2-7; 8 bases match TRBD2. This CDR3 contains 15 residues. Germline assignment: CDR1 WSHSY and CDR2 SAAADI. V lost 9 bases to trimming and J lost 2 bases; unmatched junction nucleotides: 12. The DNA of the CDR3 is TGCGCCAGTTGTCCGTCGGCGGGAGGCGCCTACGAGCAGTACTTC. Its protein is CASCPSAGGAYEQYF.

CDR3 protein: CASSAQVYGYTF. Written as DNA, the CDR3 is TGTGCCAGCAGTGCCCAGGTCTATGGCTACACCTTC. The V call is TRBV6-1, the J call TRBJ1-2; D not resolved. V was shortened by 4 bases and J by 4 bases, with 7 bases between the two germline ends. CDR1 is MNHNS and CDR2 is SASEGT in the germline V gene. This CDR3 comprises 12 residues.